The 27 T cell receptor beta chains below all came from one sample that was sequenced in a study of T-cell reconstitution after alpha-beta-depleted transplantation in children. Unique molecular identifiers tagged the TCRbeta library. TCRdb fed the PCR reads into MiXCR, producing one record per CDR3 protein. The top ten hold approximately 51% of the sample, which has approximately 82,000 distinct CDR3 sequences, about a sixth seen once. The sample here was PBMCs, mostly from graft donor cells, taken 360 days after TCRalphabeta/CD19-depleted stem cell transplant. These receptors were obtained from a male patient aged 2 to 10 who had a stem cell transplant for acute lymphoblastic leukemia, so the T cells may come from the graft donor.

This clonotype has ten or more counts. This chain uses TRBV28 with TRBJ1-2; D is unresolved. Germline lookup yields CDR1 MDHEN and CDR2 SYDVKM. Trimming removed 4 bases at V and 7 bases at J, with 7 bases between. The length of the CDR3 is 11 residues. The CDR3: CASSSPGGYTF. DNA of the CDR3: TGTGCCAGCAGTTCTCCCGGTGGCTACACCTTC.

Only a few counts were recorded for this clonotype. The genes are TRBV6-5 and TRBJ1-1; 7 positions agree with TRBD1. The CDR3 runs to 15 residues. Trimming cost V 5 bases and J 1 base; bases outside gene matches: 7. Germline-derived CDR1 and CDR2 are MNHEY and SVGAGI. CDR3 nucleotides: TGTGCCAGCAGTCTACACAGGGGAAGGAACACTGAAGCTTTCTTT. It translates to CASSLHRGRNTEAFF.

There are a few counts of this clonotype. V gene TRBV4-1 combines with J gene TRBJ2-7; D is perhaps TRBD2 (6 bases). The CDR3 totals 14 residues. Between the trimmed V and J ends, which lost 0 bases and 7 bases, there was a span of 13 bases. Germline V gene data show CDR1 as MGHRA and CDR2 as YSYEKL. The CDR3 DNA reads as TGCGCCAGCAGCCAAGAAGCGGGCCTAGGGGAGCAGTACTTC. This codes for CASSQEAGLGEQYF.

This clonotype was seen more than once but under ten times. This chain joins TRBV5-1 and TRBJ2-2, with 11 positions matching TRBD2. CDR3 length: 16 amino acids. Trimming cost V 6 bases and J 6 bases; bases outside gene matches: 10. Germline values: CDR1 SGHRS, CDR2 YFSETQ. CDR3 region: CASNRSGRAPAGELFF. The CDR3 bases are TGCGCCAGCAACCGTAGCGGGAGGGCCCCGGCCGGGGAGCTGTTTTTT.

There are a few counts of this clonotype. The chain carries TRBV20-1 and TRBJ2-5; either TRBD1 or TRBD2 may fit D (5 bases each). V was shortened by 4 bases and J by 4 bases, with 19 bases between the two germline ends. The CDR3 totals 15 residues. CDR1 and CDR2 (germline): DFQATT, SNEGSKA (reference sequence). CDR3 residues: CSAKRGAAKTETQYF. In DNA form, the CDR3 reads TGCAGTGCTAAGAGGGGCGCGGCAAAGACAGAGACCCAGTACTTC.

This clonotype was counted at least ten times. The rearrangement links TRBV4-1 to TRBJ2-7, with 10 positions matching TRBD2. The V gene's germline CDR1 is MGHRA and CDR2 YSYEKL. V lost 4 bases to trimming and J lost 3 bases; unmatched junction nucleotides: 9. This CDR3 is 16 amino acids long. Here the CDR3 DNA reads TGCGCCAGCAGCCCAGGAACCGGGACTAGCGTCTACGAGCAGTACTTC. As protein: CASSPGTGTSVYEQYF.

The CDR3 sequence: CASSLRVVRTNTEAFF. DNA for the CDR3: TGCGCCAGCAGCTTGAGAGTCGTCAGAACGAACACTGAAGCTTTCTTT. The chain links TRBV5-1 to TRBJ1-1; D uncertain. Germline lookup yields CDR1 SGHRS and CDR2 YFSETQ. This CDR3 spans 16 amino acids. V was trimmed by 1 base and J by 1 base, leaving 14 bases between them.

In this sample, this clonotype turned up a few times. This chain connects TRBV27 to TRBJ2-3; TRBD2 aligns across 12 bases. Germline trimming cut 5 bases from V and 3 bases from J; bases unmatched to any gene: 15. Germline loops: CDR1 MNHEY, CDR2 SMNVEV (reference sequence). The CDR3 covers 19 residues. Here the CDR3 reads CASSKTGGLAGGPTDTQYF. The DNA of the CDR3 is TGTGCCAGCAGTAAGACAGGGGGCCTAGCGGGAGGGCCGACAGATACGCAGTATTTT.

The table lists this clonotype with a few counts. The genes are TRBV2 and TRBJ2-7; D possibly matches TRBD1 or TRBD2 (5 bases each). The CDR3 has 13 amino acids. Germline V CDR1 and CDR2: SNHLY, FYNNEI. Deletions cut 6 bases from V and 3 bases from J, with 12 bases between. As DNA, the CDR3 is TGTGCCAGCAGCGGGACGGCCCACTACGAGCAGTACTTC. Translation: CASSGTAHYEQYF.

Only a few counts were recorded for this clonotype. The gene calls are TRBV13 and TRBJ1-1; D might be TRBD1 (5 bases). CDR3 length: 14 amino acids. Deletions cut 2 bases from V and 7 bases from J, with 14 bases between. CDR1 PRHDT and CDR2 FYEKMQ come from the germline V gene (reference sequence). The CDR3 loop is CASSLPRLGGEAFF. CDR3 nucleotides: TGTGCCAGCAGCTTACCCCGTTTGGGGGGTGAAGCTTTCTTT. Filled out from reference TRBV13 and TRBJ1-1, the complete variable domain reads AAGVIQSPRHLIKEKRETATLKCYPIPRHDTVYWYQQGPGQDPQFLISFYEKMQSDKGSIPDRFSAQQFSDYHSELNMSSLELGDSALYFCASSLPRLGGEAFFGQGTRLTVV.

The rearrangement uses TRBV12-3 or TRBV12-4 and TRBJ2-1; TRBD2 aligns across 8 bases. CDR3 length: 16 residues. The J segment lost 9 bases and the V segment lost 2 bases, leaving 12 bases of the junction unmatched. CDR3 DNA sequence: TGTGCCAGCAGTTTAAGAGCGGGAGTACGGAAGGGTGAGCAGTTCTTC. Encoded protein: CASSLRAGVRKGEQFF.

V gene TRBV4-1 combines with J gene TRBJ2-1; D remains ambiguous. Germline assignment: CDR1 MGHRA and CDR2 YSYEKL. The V end lost 5 bases, the J end lost 6 bases, and 17 bases lay between the germline ends. The CDR3 spans 15 residues. CDR3 sequence: CASSEQRAKVNEQFF. CDR3 nucleotides: TGCGCCAGCAGCGAACAACGGGCAAAAGTCAATGAGCAGTTCTTC.

This clonotype has more than one count but fewer than ten. The rearrangement joins TRBV27 to TRBJ2-7, with 10 bases fitting TRBD2. Looked up from germline, CDR1 is MNHEY and CDR2 is SMNVEV (reference sequence). The junction had 4 bases not matched to a gene; V was cut back by 3 bases and J by 5 bases. The CDR3 length is 14 residues. The CDR3 DNA reads TGTGCCAGCAGTTTCGGGACTAGCGAAAACGAGCAGTACTTC. Protein: CASSFGTSENEQYF.

This clonotype was observed a few times. The J gene is TRBJ2-1, the V gene TRBV12-3 or TRBV12-4; 7 nucleotides line up with TRBD2. The J segment lost 2 bases and the V segment lost 7 bases, leaving 8 bases of the junction unmatched. The CDR3 length is 15 residues. CDR3 DNA: TGTGCCAGCATCCTCTTCGGGAGGACCTACAATGAGCAGTTCTTC. It encodes CASILFGRTYNEQFF.

The J gene is TRBJ2-2, the V gene TRBV20-1; D perhaps matches TRBD2 (6 bases). Looked up from germline, CDR1 is DFQATT and CDR2 is SNEGSKA (reference sequence). Trimming removed 1 base at V and 4 bases at J, with 10 bases between. The CDR3 contains 14 residues. As DNA, the CDR3 is TGCAGTGCTAGAGCCCCCGGGGGCACCGGGGAGCTGTTTTTT. This encodes CSARAPGGTGELFF.

This clonotype was seen a handful of times. This chain connects TRBV27 to TRBJ2-2; D may correspond to TRBD1 or TRBD2 (6 bases each). Germline CDR1 is MNHEY and CDR2 is SMNVEV (reference sequence). The CDR3 is made up of 16 amino acids. Trimming pared 4 bases from V and 7 bases from J, leaving 19 bases between. The CDR3 DNA follows: TGTGCCAGCAGTTCCTCCAGGGGACTCCTGGGCGGGGAGCTGTTTTTT. It specifies CASSSSRGLLGGELFF.

A few counts support this clonotype. This rearrangement joins TRBV5-1 to TRBJ2-2, with TRBD2 identical over 7 bases. Unmatched junction bases numbered 3, after V lost 5 bases and J lost 2 bases. CDR1 and CDR2 (germline): SGHRS, YFSETQ. This CDR3 has 14 amino acids. CDR3 loop: CASRGTINTGELFF. CDR3 coding DNA: TGCGCCAGCAGGGGGACTATAAACACCGGGGAGCTGTTTTTT.

This clonotype was detected only a few times. The V gene is TRBV5-1, the J gene TRBJ1-1; 10 bases agree with TRBD1. The CDR3 extends over 15 amino acids. Germline trimming cut 2 bases from V and 9 bases from J; bases unmatched to any gene: 10. Germline CDR1 is SGHRS and CDR2 is YFSETQ. CDR3 sequence (DNA): TGCGCCAGCAGCTTCTCTGGTGGGACAGGGGAAAAAGCTTTCTTT. Encoded protein: CASSFSGGTGEKAFF.

The chain recombines TRBV7-9 with TRBJ2-3, with a tentative D call TRBD1 (6 bases). Per the germline V gene, CDR1 is SEHNR and CDR2 is FQNEAQ (reference sequence). The V end was cut by 5 bases, the J end by 11 bases, with 11 bases between. The CDR3 spans 11 residues. The CDR3 loop reads CASSLETGQYF. In nucleotides, the CDR3 is TGTGCCAGCAGCCTTGAGACAGGGCAGTATTTT.

The chain joins TRBV6-5 to TRBJ2-5, with 8 positions matching TRBD2. With 4 bases clipped from V and 7 bases from J, the junction kept 2 bases outside the gene matches. This CDR3 is 12 amino acids long. In germline, CDR1 is MNHEY, CDR2 SVGAGI. The CDR3 spells CASSSGLVTQYF. CDR3 nucleotide sequence: TGTGCCAGCAGTTCGGGACTAGTGACCCAGTACTTC.

This clonotype was seen many times. V usage is TRBV10-3 and J usage is TRBJ2-5; TRBD2 might be the D (5 bases). Germline-derived CDR1 and CDR2 are ENHRY and SYGVKD. The CDR3 is 16 amino acids. With 1 base removed from V and 4 bases from J, the gap between germline ends came to 16 bases. The CDR3 sequence: CAISELVSALRETQYF. CDR3 DNA: TGTGCCATCAGTGAGTTGGTTAGCGCCCTAAGAGAGACCCAGTACTTC.

CDR3 sequence: CASSFPPGLAGAETQYF. CDR3 in DNA: TGTGCCAGCAGTTTTCCGCCGGGACTAGCGGGGGCGGAGACCCAGTACTTC. This chain joins TRBV12-3 or TRBV12-4 and TRBJ2-5, with TRBD2 matching over 14 bases. The V and J ends lost 3 bases and 5 bases, in that order; junction bases with no gene match: 8. The CDR3 spans 17 residues.

A few counts support this clonotype. This rearrangement joins TRBV9 to TRBJ2-7; TRBD2 matches 9 bases. Looked up from germline, CDR1 is SGDLS and CDR2 is YYNGEE. V lost 4 bases to trimming and J lost 6 bases; unmatched junction nucleotides: 11. The CDR3 contains 15 residues. The CDR3 loop reads CASSSIAGAGSEQYF. CDR3 nucleotides: TGTGCCAGCAGCTCTATAGCGGGAGCGGGGAGCGAGCAGTACTTC.

The chain uses TRBV11-1 and TRBJ2-7, with 13 bases lining up with TRBD2. V gave up 5 bases and J gave up 6 bases; unmatched junction bases: 16. The CDR3 spans 18 residues. Germline V CDR1 and CDR2: SGHAT, FQDESV (reference sequence). CDR3 residues: CASSDSGLGLAGDGEQYF. The CDR3 coding sequence is TGTGCCAGCAGCGATAGTGGACTTGGACTAGCGGGAGATGGCGAGCAGTACTTC.

This clonotype has more than one count but fewer than ten. The chain joins TRBV19 to TRBJ1-5; tentative D call: TRBD1 (6 bases). The CDR3 loop spans 13 amino acids. Germline assignment: CDR1 LNHDA and CDR2 SQIVND (reference sequence). Trimming cost V 4 bases and J 7 bases, with 11 bases left between them. In nucleotides, the CDR3 is TGTGCCAGTAGTACCGGACAGTCCCAGCCCCAGCATTTT. Translated, it gives CASSTGQSQPQHF. Combining the CDR3 with reference TRBV19 and TRBJ1-5 gives the whole variable domain DGGITQSPKYLFRKEGQNVTLSCEQNLNHDAMYWYRQDPGQGLRLIYYSQIVNDFQKGDIAEGYSVSREKKESFPLTVTSAQKNPTAFYLCASSTGQSQPQHFGDGTRLSIL.

The rearrangement uses TRBV10-3 and TRBJ1-1; D uncertain. V was shortened by 6 bases and J by 3 bases, with 20 bases between the two germline ends. The CDR3 sequence is 16 residues long. The germline V gene encodes CDR1 ENHRY and CDR2 SYGVKD. The CDR3 bases are TGTGCCATCAGACCCTCTGGACGAGTCCTAGACACTGAAGCTTTCTTT. Its translation: CAIRPSGRVLDTEAFF.

This clonotype was detected many times. The rearrangement links TRBV7-2 to TRBJ2-3, with D uncertain. Trimming took off 4 bases at V and 10 bases at J, with 9 bases between the two ends. Germline lookup yields CDR1 SGHTA and CDR2 FQGNSA. The CDR3 runs 11 residues. The chain's CDR3 is CASSYNIPQYF. DNA for the CDR3: TGTGCCAGCAGCTACAACATTCCGCAGTATTTT.